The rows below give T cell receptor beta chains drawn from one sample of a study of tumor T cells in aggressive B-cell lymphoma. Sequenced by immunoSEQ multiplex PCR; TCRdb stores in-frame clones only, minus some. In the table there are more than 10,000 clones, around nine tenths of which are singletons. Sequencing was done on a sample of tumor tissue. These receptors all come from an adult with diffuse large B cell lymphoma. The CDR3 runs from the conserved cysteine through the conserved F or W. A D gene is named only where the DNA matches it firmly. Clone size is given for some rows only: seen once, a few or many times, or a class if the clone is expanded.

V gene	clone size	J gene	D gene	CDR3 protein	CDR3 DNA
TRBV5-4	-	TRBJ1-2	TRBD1	CASSLAGQGVNYGYTF	TGTGCCAGCAGCTTGGCCGGGCAGGGGGTTAACTATGGCTACACCTTC
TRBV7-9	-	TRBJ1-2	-	CASSLEAGWGYGYTF	TGTGCCAGCAGCTTAGAGGCAGGGTGGGGCTATGGCTACACCTTC
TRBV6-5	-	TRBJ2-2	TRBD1	CASSVTGDTGELFF	TGTGCCAGCAGCGTGACAGGGGACACCGGGGAGCTGTTTTTT
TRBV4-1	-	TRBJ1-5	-	CASSLGEGGQPQHF	TGCGCCAGCAGCCTGGGGGAGGGCGGTCAGCCCCAGCATTTT
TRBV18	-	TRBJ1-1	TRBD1	CASSRDRIKSDTEAFF	TGTGCCAGCTCAAGGGACAGGATAAAGAGTGACACTGAAGCTTTCTTT
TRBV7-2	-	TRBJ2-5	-	CASSLDFSKETQYF	TGTGCCAGCAGCTTAGATTTTAGTAAAGAGACCCAGTACTTC
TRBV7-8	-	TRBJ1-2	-	CASSFPPGPSNYGYTF	TGTGCCAGCAGCTTTCCGCCAGGGCCCTCTAACTATGGCTACACCTTC
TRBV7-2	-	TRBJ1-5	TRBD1	CASSLRPGQGASQPQHF	TGTGCCAGCAGCTTACGCCCGGGACAGGGGGCATCGCAGCCCCAGCATTTT
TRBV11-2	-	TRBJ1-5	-	CASSLDRGQPQHF	TGTGCCAGCAGCTTAGATCGGGGTCAGCCCCAGCATTTT
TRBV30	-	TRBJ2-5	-	CAWSAWGPETQYF	TGTGCCTGGAGTGCGTGGGGGCCGGAGACCCAGTACTTC
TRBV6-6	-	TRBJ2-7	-	CASSYDERSYEQYF	TGTGCCAGCAGTTACGACGAGCGGTCCTACGAGCAGTACTTC
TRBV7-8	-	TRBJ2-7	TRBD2	CASSLGGGGPLEQYF	TGTGCCAGCAGCTTGGGTGGGGGAGGGCCCCTCGAGCAGTACTTC
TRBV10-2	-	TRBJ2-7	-	CASSQTYEQYF	TGCGCCAGCAGCCAGACCTACGAGCAGTACTTC
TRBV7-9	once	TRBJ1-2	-	CASSPLGGLGYGYTF	TGCGCCAGCAGCCCCTTGGGGGGGTTAGGGTATGGCTACACCTTC
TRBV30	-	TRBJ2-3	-	CAWSHEQGIITDTQYF	TGTGCCTGGAGTCACGAGCAGGGGATTATCACAGATACGCAGTATTTT
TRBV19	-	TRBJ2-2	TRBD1	CASSMRGLTGELFF	TGTGCCAGTAGTATGAGGGGGCTCACCGGGGAGCTGTTTTTT
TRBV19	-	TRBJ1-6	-	CASRTQGWDSPLHF	TGTGCCAGCCGGACACAGGGATGGGATTCACCCCTCCACTTT
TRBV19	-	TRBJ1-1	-	CASTNWAGDTEAFF	TGTGCCAGTACGAACTGGGCGGGGGACACTGAAGCTTTCTTT
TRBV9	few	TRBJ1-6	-	CASSRGSGSPLHF	TGTGCCAGCAGCAGGGGGAGCGGTTCACCCCTCCACTTT
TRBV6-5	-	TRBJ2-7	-	CASSYGQGISYEQYF	TGTGCCAGCAGTTACGGGCAGGGAATAAGCTACGAGCAGTACTTC
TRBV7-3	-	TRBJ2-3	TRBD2	CASSLSGGYTDTQYF	TGTGCCAGCAGCCTGAGCGGGGGGTACACAGATACGCAGTATTTT
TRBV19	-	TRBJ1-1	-	CASSPYFGPEAFF	TGTGCCAGTAGTCCGTACTTTGGGCCGGAAGCTTTCTTT
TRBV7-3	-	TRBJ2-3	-	CASSLKGGTDTQYF	TGTGCCAGCAGCTTAAAGGGGGGCACAGATACGCAGTATTTT
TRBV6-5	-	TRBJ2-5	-	CASRYGTQASTQYF	TGTGCCAGCAGATACGGGACTCAGGCATCGACCCAGTACTTC
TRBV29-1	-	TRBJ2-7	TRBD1	CRVPSGTGSSYEQYF	TGCAGGGTACCATCCGGGACAGGGAGCTCCTACGAGCAGTACTTC
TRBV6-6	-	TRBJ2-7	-	CASSYSWSSYEQYF	TGTGCCAGCAGTTACTCGTGGAGCTCCTACGAGCAGTACTTC
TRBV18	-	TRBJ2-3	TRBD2	CASSPVEAGGTQYF	TGTGCCAGCTCACCAGTTGAAGCGGGGGGTACGCAGTATTTT
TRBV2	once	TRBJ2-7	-	CASRLALAFTYEQYF	TGTGCCAGCAGATTAGCACTAGCTTTTACCTACGAGCAGTACTTC
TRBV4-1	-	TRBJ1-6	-	CASSQDRTIFRPFF	TGCGCCAGCAGCCAAGATCGGACTATTTTTCGCCCCTTTTTT
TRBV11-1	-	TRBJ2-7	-	CASSPGVRGGYEQYF	TGTGCCAGCAGCCCTGGGGTCCGGGGTGGCTACGAGCAGTACTTC
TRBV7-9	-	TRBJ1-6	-	CASSPRPGPESPLHF	TGTGCCAGCAGCCCTAGACCGGGTCCGGAGTCACCCCTCCACTTT
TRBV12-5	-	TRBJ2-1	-	CASGLLPNDNEQFF	TGTGCTAGTGGTTTGTTACCTAACGACAATGAGCAGTTCTTC
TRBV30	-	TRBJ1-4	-	CAWSVQKARKLFF	TGTGCCTGGAGTGTACAGAAGGCCCGAAAACTGTTTTTT
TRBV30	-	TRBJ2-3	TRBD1	CAWSALGQGGDTQYF	TGTGCCTGGAGTGCCCTGGGACAGGGCGGGGATACGCAGTATTTT
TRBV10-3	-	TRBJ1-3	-	CAISEAPRDGGFRTIYF	TGTGCCATCAGTGAGGCCCCCCGGGACGGGGGGTTCCGGACCATATATTTT
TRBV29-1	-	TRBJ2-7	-	CSALAAGSYEQYF	TGCAGCGCCTTAGCGGCCGGCTCCTACGAGCAGTACTTC
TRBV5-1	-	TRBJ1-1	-	CASSADSSGTEAFF	TGCGCCAGCAGCGCGGACTCCTCGGGCACTGAAGCTTTCTTT
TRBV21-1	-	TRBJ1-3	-	CASSNGVSGNTIYF	TGTGCCAGCAGCAACGGTGTCTCTGGAAACACCATATATTTT
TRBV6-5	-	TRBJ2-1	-	CASSYSGVEQFF	TGTGCCAGCAGTTACTCAGGGGTTGAGCAGTTCTTC